The 7 T cell receptor beta chains below come from one sample, sequenced in a study of T cell responses to AZD1222 COVID-19 vaccine. The table came from immunoSEQ multiplex PCR; TCRdb's copy has only in-frame clones and leaves some out. Here the sample spans around 130,000 clones, just under 95% being singletons. The sequencing used peripheral blood, collected on day 0 of AZD1222 vaccination. Receptors originate from an adult in good health.

The chain uses TRBV27 and TRBJ1-5; D is possibly TRBD1 (5 bases). Germline values: CDR1 MNHEY, CDR2 SMNVEV (reference sequence). This CDR3 comprises 13 residues. Trimming pared 3 bases from V and 8 bases from J, leaving 11 bases between. The CDR3 DNA follows: TGTGCCAGCAGTTTGGGGCATCGTGAGCCCCAGCATTTT. This translates into CASSLGHREPQHF.

The chain is built from TRBV6-5 and TRBJ2-3, with TRBD2 matching 8 bases. CDR3 length: 15 residues. J lost 6 bases, V lost 7 bases, and 12 bases had no gene match. Germline CDR1 MNHEY, CDR2 SVGAGI. Written as DNA, the CDR3 is TGTGCCAGCACGGCTGTAGCGGGACGTACGGATACGCAGTATTTT. This sequence encodes CASTAVAGRTDTQYF.

The gene calls are TRBV30 and TRBJ2-1, with D possibly being TRBD1 or TRBD2 (9 bases each). V lost 5 bases, J lost 1 base, and 24 bases lay in between. Germline-derived CDR1 and CDR2 are GTSNPN and SVGIG (reference sequence). The CDR3 extends over 18 amino acids. CDR3 in amino acids: CAWGQGRVAGDSYNEQFF. The CDR3, as DNA: TGTGCCTGGGGACAGGGGAGGGTAGCGGGAGATTCCTACAATGAGCAGTTCTTC.

In its sample, this clone was seen once. V and J are TRBV15 and TRBJ2-3; weak D call: TRBD2 (5 bases). The CDR3 runs 15 residues. The V and J ends lost 1 base and 8 bases respectively, with 16 bases between them. Germline-derived CDR1 and CDR2 are LNHNV and YYDKDF (reference sequence). CDR3 in amino acids: CATSRALATLTTQYF. Here the CDR3 DNA reads TGTGCCACCAGCAGAGCTCTAGCAACCCTCACTACGCAGTATTTT.

The chain links TRBV28 to TRBJ1-2; 8 bases match TRBD1. The V and J ends lost 7 bases and 7 bases, in that order; junction bases with no gene match: 14. There are 15 residues in the CDR3. Germline V lookup: CDR1 MDHEN, CDR2 SYDVKM. The CDR3, as DNA: TGTGCCAGCACGGACAGGGTCGATGGTAAACCTGGCTACACCTTC. Encoded protein: CASTDRVDGKPGYTF.

The chain joins TRBV7-3 to TRBJ2-1; TRBD1 agrees at 9 bases. CDR1 SGHTA and CDR2 FQGTGA come from the germline V gene. The J segment lost 9 bases and the V segment lost 4 bases, leaving 4 bases of the junction unmatched. This CDR3 is 13 amino acids long. The CDR3, as DNA: TGTGCCAGCAGCTCTATGACAGGGGGTGAGCAGTTCTTC. This encodes CASSSMTGGEQFF.

This chain uses TRBV27 with TRBJ1-1; 8 nucleotides match TRBD1. Unmatched junction bases numbered 4, after V lost 5 bases and J lost 2 bases. Germline V gene sequence: CDR1 MNHEY, CDR2 SMNVEV (reference sequence). The CDR3 has 14 amino acids. Written as DNA, the CDR3 is TGTGCCAGCAGTCGTCAGGGGGCTAACACTGAAGCTTTCTTT. It yields the protein CASSRQGANTEAFF.